This is a list of T cell receptor beta chains from one sample in a study of molecular identifiers for immune sequencing clone quantification. TCRdb recomputed calls from the PCR reads with MiXCR, one row per CDR3 protein. In the table there are some 590,000 distinct CDR3 sequences, roughly 23% of which are singletons. Specimen: naive CD8+ T cells from blood, with Jurkat cell RNA spiked in. All receptors come from a human donor in good health. Some libraries in this study had Jurkat cell RNA spiked in. Each CDR3 is given with its conserved first and last residue. Each record gives: V gene, J gene, clone size, CDR3 protein. Where a row states a size, it is once, few, many or the class of an expanded clone; other rows omit it.

v_call: TRBV28
j_call: TRBJ2-1
clone_size: few
cdr3_aa: CASSPRAAAISYNEQFF

v_call: TRBV7-9
j_call: TRBJ1-6
clone_size: few
cdr3_aa: CASSFDSIGSPLHF

v_call: TRBV9
j_call: TRBJ2-6
clone_size: many
cdr3_aa: CASSAARDLTSGANVLTF

v_call: TRBV9
j_call: TRBJ2-7
clone_size: NA
cdr3_aa: CASSVASRTGVLEQYF

v_call: TRBV12-3/TRBV12-4
j_call: TRBJ2-7
clone_size: many
cdr3_aa: CASSQGAWEQYF

v_call: TRBV28
j_call: TRBJ2-5
clone_size: NA
cdr3_aa: CASSLSQDSLLQETQYF

v_call: TRBV6-1
j_call: TRBJ1-5
clone_size: few
cdr3_aa: CASSDSGQPQHF

v_call: TRBV9
j_call: TRBJ2-3
clone_size: few
cdr3_aa: CASSGRAGSTDTQYF

v_call: TRBV6-5
j_call: TRBJ1-2
clone_size: few
cdr3_aa: CASSWGGSGYTF

v_call: TRBV20-1
j_call: TRBJ1-3
clone_size: few
cdr3_aa: CSAWDISSGNTIYF

v_call: TRBV7-9
j_call: TRBJ2-2
clone_size: many
cdr3_aa: CASSIDSGAPTLVTGELFF

v_call: TRBV13
j_call: TRBJ2-3
clone_size: few
cdr3_aa: CASSGQSGTQYF

v_call: TRBV6-2/TRBV6-3
j_call: TRBJ2-1
clone_size: few
cdr3_aa: CASTRTATSYNEQFF

v_call: TRBV28
j_call: TRBJ2-7
clone_size: few
cdr3_aa: CASSLGIILYEQYF

v_call: TRBV6-1
j_call: TRBJ2-2
clone_size: few
cdr3_aa: CASPSVVRENDDTGELFF

v_call: TRBV7-9
j_call: TRBJ2-7
clone_size: many
cdr3_aa: CASSSGTGDSSYEQYF

v_call: TRBV5-5
j_call: TRBJ1-4
clone_size: NA
cdr3_aa: CASSSDLNEKLFF

v_call: TRBV19
j_call: TRBJ2-7
clone_size: NA
cdr3_aa: CASSISKGPYEQYF

v_call: TRBV19
j_call: TRBJ2-3
clone_size: NA
cdr3_aa: CASSTRESDTQYF

v_call: TRBV28
j_call: TRBJ2-7
clone_size: NA
cdr3_aa: CASSLGLSLYEQYF

v_call: TRBV3-1
j_call: TRBJ1-3
clone_size: many
cdr3_aa: CASSPQGNSGNTIYF

v_call: TRBV20-1
j_call: TRBJ1-5
clone_size: many
cdr3_aa: CSARGAQRAREPQHF

v_call: TRBV29-1
j_call: TRBJ2-7
clone_size: NA
cdr3_aa: CSVGGVGYEQYF

v_call: TRBV13
j_call: TRBJ2-5
clone_size: NA
cdr3_aa: CASSSLRTTKGTQYF

v_call: TRBV2
j_call: TRBJ2-1
clone_size: few
cdr3_aa: CASSEGSWTGFSYNEQFF

v_call: TRBV4-3
j_call: TRBJ2-5
clone_size: NA
cdr3_aa: CASSQDLSGGQESQYF

v_call: TRBV2
j_call: TRBJ1-1
clone_size: few
cdr3_aa: CASRNMPEAFF

v_call: TRBV29-1
j_call: TRBJ2-1
clone_size: NA
cdr3_aa: CSVEEGGGGNSYDEQFF

v_call: TRBV11-2
j_call: TRBJ2-2
clone_size: NA
cdr3_aa: CASSLVLGGRGELFF

v_call: TRBV5-4
j_call: TRBJ2-5
clone_size: many
cdr3_aa: CASAAGGQETQYF

v_call: TRBV3-1
j_call: TRBJ2-5
clone_size: NA
cdr3_aa: CASSPPPGGWEGQYF

v_call: TRBV12-3/TRBV12-4
j_call: TRBJ1-2
clone_size: few
cdr3_aa: CASSLTQGAYGYTF

v_call: TRBV6-6
j_call: TRBJ2-7
clone_size: many
cdr3_aa: CASSRIRQSSSEQYF

v_call: TRBV7-8
j_call: TRBJ1-6
clone_size: NA
cdr3_aa: CASSRSGGGVFPLHF

v_call: TRBV6-2/TRBV6-3
j_call: TRBJ2-1
clone_size: once
cdr3_aa: CASSYRLDYNEQFF

v_call: TRBV13
j_call: TRBJ2-7
clone_size: many
cdr3_aa: CASSSGQKDEQYF

v_call: TRBV7-9
j_call: TRBJ1-1
clone_size: NA
cdr3_aa: CASSLETTNTDAFF

v_call: TRBV7-8
j_call: TRBJ1-1
clone_size: few
cdr3_aa: CASSPGGVEAFF

v_call: TRBV7-8
j_call: TRBJ2-7
clone_size: many
cdr3_aa: CASSGGTGGVGEQYF

v_call: TRBV24-1
j_call: TRBJ2-1
clone_size: many
cdr3_aa: CATSEGFDEQFF

v_call: TRBV6-5
j_call: TRBJ2-7
clone_size: many
cdr3_aa: CASSYGTGRYEQYF

v_call: TRBV6-2/TRBV6-3
j_call: TRBJ2-3
clone_size: NA
cdr3_aa: CASKMDRGLARGPADTQYF

v_call: TRBV7-6
j_call: TRBJ2-5
clone_size: few
cdr3_aa: CASSLVPAPQETQYF

v_call: TRBV27
j_call: TRBJ2-3
clone_size: many
cdr3_aa: CASSFSWQAGTDTQYF

v_call: TRBV30
j_call: TRBJ2-1
clone_size: many
cdr3_aa: CAWSGERAVEQFF

v_call: TRBV4-3
j_call: TRBJ1-1
clone_size: many
cdr3_aa: CASSQGQNTEAFF

v_call: TRBV30
j_call: TRBJ2-7
clone_size: few
cdr3_aa: CAWSLRKGPYAYEQYF

v_call: TRBV6-2/TRBV6-3
j_call: TRBJ1-5
clone_size: few
cdr3_aa: CASSHLRAEPQHF

v_call: TRBV12-3/TRBV12-4
j_call: TRBJ2-7
clone_size: many
cdr3_aa: CASRASGVSYEQYF

v_call: TRBV7-6
j_call: TRBJ2-7
clone_size: NA
cdr3_aa: CASSPTNYAYEQYF

v_call: TRBV12-3/TRBV12-4
j_call: TRBJ1-4
clone_size: NA
cdr3_aa: CASSPFRQSTNEKLFF

v_call: TRBV14
j_call: TRBJ2-1
clone_size: NA
cdr3_aa: CASSQIQGRNNEQFF

v_call: TRBV11-1
j_call: TRBJ1-2
clone_size: few
cdr3_aa: CASSYRVPGRDYGYTF

v_call: TRBV19
j_call: TRBJ2-5
clone_size: many
cdr3_aa: CASSSRGPGQETQYF

v_call: TRBV5-6
j_call: TRBJ2-5
clone_size: NA
cdr3_aa: CASSLAGSPSGQETQYF

v_call: TRBV12-3/TRBV12-4
j_call: TRBJ1-2
clone_size: NA
cdr3_aa: CASSLGVYYGYTF

v_call: TRBV21-1
j_call: TRBJ2-7
clone_size: NA
cdr3_aa: CARQYVGLAGISYEQYF